The rows below give T cell receptor beta chains drawn from one sample of a study of blood T cells in healthy people across ages. TCRdb redid the calling of the 5' RACE reads with MiXCR, one entry per CDR3 protein. The sample lists 450,000 to 650,000 distinct CDR3 sequences; 24% were seen once. The same specimen was also included in a second study, on T cells of mothers and their children.

The specimen sequenced was blood. The receptors derive from a boy aged 5 to 17 in good health. Both conserved end residues are trimmed from each CDR3.

>TRBJ2-3|TRBV18
ASSASGVTDTQY
>TRBJ2-6|TRBV7-3
ASSFLGQGSSGANVLT
>TRBJ2-7|TRBV6-2/TRBV6-3
ASSPRVEQY
>TRBJ2-3|TRBV24-1
ATSGYRDPDTQY
>TRBJ1-2|TRBV12-3/TRBV12-4
ASSPLPGQGMDGTNYGYT
>NA|TRBV7-3
ASSPNGNEQF
>TRBJ1-5|TRBV20-1
SASPTENQPQH
>TRBJ2-4|TRBV28
ASSLPGTIIQY
>TRBJ1-2|TRBV7-9
ASSLKQGALPDGYT
>TRBJ2-7|TRBV14
AGSPNPGQGFPSYEQY
>TRBJ2-7|TRBV21-1
ASSIHRDPGLEQY
>TRBJ1-2|TRBV7-2
ASSLPWPGGGYT
>TRBJ2-1|TRBV7-9
ASSLPRSGQTSSYNEQF
>TRBJ2-6|TRBV5-1
ASSGQGDSGANVLT
>TRBJ1-6|TRBV14
ASSQTGQGVSPLH
>TRBJ2-5|TRBV20-1
SAREQNYNEHF
>NA|TRBV7-3
ASSSSGGAYNEQF
>TRBJ2-5|TRBV20-1
SASPAGGVQETQS
>TRBJ2-1|TRBV7-2
ASSLQPRGTGDNEQF
>TRBJ2-3|TRBV5-1
ASSLWGGQSDTQY
>TRBJ2-5|TRBV6-5
ASSYGVPRGTQY
>TRBJ1-4|TRBV6-5
ASSYSSTAATNEKLF
>TRBJ2-3|TRBV7-8
ASSLVLPTDTQY
>TRBJ1-6|TRBV29-1
SVRQGPGGSPLH
>TRBJ2-1|TRBV3-1
ASSQRGGSYNEQF
>TRBJ2-7|TRBV4-3
ASSQEPAGRYEQY
>TRBJ2-5|TRBV6-2/TRBV6-3
ASSGLYGLQETQY
>TRBJ2-5|TRBV5-4
ASSPELETQY
>TRBJ2-3|TRBV24-1
ATSDLTGTQY
>TRBJ2-1|TRBV9
ASSTTGSMVYNEQF
>TRBJ1-1|TRBV7-2
ASSLVAGSRGTEAF
>TRBJ1-1|TRBV28
ASRHIDSNTEAF
>TRBJ2-7|TRBV28
ASSYGQFYEQY
>TRBJ2-1|TRBV4-3
ASSQTGTSLFYNEQF
>TRBJ2-1|TRBV3-1
TSSQPGKDEQF
>TRBJ2-3|TRBV6-4
ASSERNGPDTQY
>TRBJ2-7|TRBV10-3
AISEGGGHRGQGVYEQY
>TRBJ2-2|TRBV6-2/TRBV6-3
ASSYSRGNAGELF
>TRBJ2-7|TRBV7-9
ASSLSSGAHEQY
>TRBJ2-7|TRBV5-5
ASSTTSGANYEQY
>TRBJ1-4|TRBV4-1
ASSQDRGLNEKLF
>TRBJ1-2|TRBV5-1
ASLGQGYGYT
>TRBJ2-5|TRBV5-6
ASGGGPSETQY
>TRBJ1-1|TRBV18
ASSDRTGSNTEAF
>TRBJ1-6|TRBV5-1
ASSLRYRARDNSPLH
>TRBJ1-2|TRBV14
ASSQVGNGYT
>TRBJ2-3|TRBV4-3
ASSHGTGDADTQY
>TRBJ2-1|TRBV28
ASSSPGRGHNEQF
>TRBJ2-3|TRBV20-1
SAHEWAGPSTDTQY
>TRBJ1-2|TRBV5-1
ASSLAGLNYGYT
>TRBJ2-1|TRBV7-9
ASSPPTGNSYNEQF
>TRBJ2-7|TRBV20-1
SARTYRGDHEQY
>TRBJ2-3|TRBV9
ASSVDGTDTQY
>TRBJ2-3|TRBV28
ASSPDPPGGTIDTQY
>TRBJ2-5|TRBV12-5
ASGSGQGKWETQY